A single sample is the source of the 19 T cell receptor beta chains below, sequenced in a study of blood T cell repertoires in COVID-19. The repertoire was sequenced with immunoSEQ multiplex PCR; TCRdb's copy has only in-frame clones and lacks some. This sample has 100,000 to 150,000 clones; almost 70% occur once, and the top ten carry over 2%. Sequences were obtained from peripheral blood. Receptors were obtained from a woman between 70 and 85 years old with acute or convalescent COVID-19.

The CDR3 DNA is TGTGCCAGCAGCTTGGCTTCCAGGGGGCTTAAAGGCTACACCTTC. It yields the protein CASSLASRGLKGYTF. The genes are TRBV5-6 and TRBJ1-2, with 8 bases fitting TRBD1. The ends lost 0 bases at V and 8 bases at J; junction bases unmatched: 9. CDR3 length equals 15 residues. CDR1 and CDR2 from the germline V gene are SGHDT and YYEEEE.

V usage is TRBV10-2 and J usage is TRBJ1-5, with no clear D. CDR1 and CDR2 from the germline V gene are WSHSY and SAAADI. Trimming removed 3 bases at V and 3 bases at J, with 12 bases between. CDR3 length equals 15 residues. The CDR3 DNA is TGCGCCAGCAGTGATAGGCCAGGTATCAATCAGCCCCAGCATTTT. It yields the protein CASSDRPGINQPQHF.

This rearrangement joins TRBV27 to TRBJ2-2; 7 bases line up with TRBD1. CDR1 and CDR2 (germline): MNHEY, SMNVEV (reference sequence). The V and J ends lost 3 bases and 6 bases, in that order; junction bases with no gene match: 10. The CDR3 length is 16 residues. CDR3 coding DNA: TGTGCCAGCAGTTTCCAGGGGGTTGTTGTGGCCGGGGAGCTGTTTTTT. Translating it yields CASSFQGVVVAGELFF.

This rearrangement joins TRBV10-2 to TRBJ2-7; tentative D call: TRBD2 (6 bases). Trimming removed 4 bases at V and 1 base at J, with 8 bases between. The CDR3 has 13 amino acids. Germline CDR1 WSHSY, CDR2 SAAADI. The DNA for the CDR3 is TGCGCCAGCAGTGCCCGGGGGTCCTACGAGCAGTACTTC. Translation: CASSARGSYEQYF.

This chain links TRBV5-6 with TRBJ2-4; TRBD2 agrees at 8 bases. This CDR3 region has 15 residues. After removal of 3 bases from V and 5 bases from J, the junction contained 7 bases not matched to a gene. Germline assignment: CDR1 SGHDT and CDR2 YYEEEE. CDR3 in DNA: TGTGCCAGCAGCTCAACGGGGGGGAACCAAAACATTCAGTACTTC. Its protein product is CASSSTGGNQNIQYF.

The chain couples TRBV27 to TRBJ1-1; 7 bases are a match to TRBD1. V trimming: 7 bases; J trimming: 5 bases; junction bases outside the gene matches: 10. CDR3 length equals 14 residues. Germline V gene data show CDR1 as MNHEY and CDR2 as SMNVEV (reference sequence). CDR3 residues: CASNPTVTGTEAFF. As DNA, the CDR3 is TGTGCCAGCAACCCAACGGTGACAGGGACTGAAGCTTTCTTT.

The rearrangement links TRBV6-1 to TRBJ2-7; 8 bases match TRBD1. V trimming: 0 bases; J trimming: 4 bases; junction bases outside the gene matches: 5. CDR1 and CDR2 from the germline V gene are MNHNS and SASEGT. The CDR3 covers 15 residues. DNA for the CDR3: TGTGCCAGCAGTGAAGCCGACAGGGGAGGTTACGAGCAGTACTTC. As protein: CASSEADRGGYEQYF.

The sample holds one count of this clone. This rearrangement joins TRBV6-5 to TRBJ2-3; the match to TRBD1 covers 9 bases. Trimming at V came to 1 base and at J to 1 base, leaving 3 bases not matched to a gene. The CDR3 is 16 residues long. Germline V CDR1 and CDR2: MNHEY, SVGAGI. CDR3 region: CASSYLTGGGTDTQYF. The CDR3 DNA sequence: TGTGCCAGCAGTTACTTAACAGGGGGCGGCACAGATACGCAGTATTTT.

At least ten counts were recorded for this clone. The chain is built from TRBV6-5 and TRBJ2-7, with TRBD2 matching 11 bases. Looked up from germline, CDR1 is MNHEY and CDR2 is SVGAGI. V trimming: 0 bases; J trimming: 2 bases; junction bases outside the gene matches: 3. The CDR3 has 16 residues. CDR3 nucleotide sequence: TGTGCCAGCAGTTACTCGGCGACTAGCGGGGCCTACGAGCAGTACTTC. Encoded protein: CASSYSATSGAYEQYF.

J is TRBJ1-5 and V is TRBV7-2; tentative D call: TRBD1 (6 bases). This CDR3 spans 14 amino acids. Germline V CDR1 and CDR2: SGHTA, FQGNSA. V lost 5 bases and J lost 3, with 11 bases in between. CDR3 sequence: CASSRGQNNQPQHF. For the CDR3, the DNA is TGTGCCAGCAGCCGGGGACAAAACAATCAGCCCCAGCATTTT.

The V and J genes are TRBV7-3 and TRBJ2-3; TRBD2 matches at 7 bases. In germline, CDR1 is SGHTA, CDR2 FQGTGA. V lost 4 bases and J lost 4; bases outside the gene matches: 8. This CDR3 is 15 amino acids long. The CDR3 region is CASSSSSGASDTQYF. The CDR3 DNA follows: TGTGCCAGCAGCTCGTCTAGCGGAGCGTCAGATACGCAGTATTTT.

The chain combines TRBV3-1 (or the pseudogene TRBV3-2) with TRBJ2-7; TRBD1 agrees at 8 bases. The V gene end was trimmed by 0 bases and the J gene end by 1 base; junction bases not matched to a gene: 8. Germline CDR1 reads LGHDT; CDR2 reads YNNKEL (reference sequence). The CDR3 loop spans 17 amino acids. In DNA form, the CDR3 reads TGTGCCAGCAGCCAAGATAGGGGACAGGTTTTTTCCTACGAGCAGTACTTC. This codes for CASSQDRGQVFSYEQYF.

The rearrangement links TRBV7-9 to TRBJ1-4; 9 nucleotides agree with TRBD1. Germline lookup yields CDR1 SEHNR and CDR2 FQNEAQ (reference sequence). V lost 5 bases to trimming and J lost 8 bases; unmatched junction nucleotides: 9. This CDR3 spans 15 amino acids. In DNA form, the CDR3 reads TGTGCCAGCAGCCTGGGACAGGGAGGACCCGAAAAACTGTTTTTT. Its translation is CASSLGQGGPEKLFF.

The chain has TRBV6-5 and TRBJ1-2; D is uncertain. CDR3 length: 12 amino acids. V was cut by 5 bases and J by 5 bases, with 9 bases left in between. Germline values: CDR1 MNHEY, CDR2 SVGAGI. The CDR3 loop reads CASSRPGYGYTF. CDR3 bases: TGTGCCAGCAGTCGACCAGGATATGGCTACACCTTC.

Note on this clone: This CDR3 is also generated by other DNA sequences in the sample. The rearrangement uses TRBV18 and TRBJ2-7; TRBD1 might be the D (5 bases). Germline CDR1 and CDR2: KGHSH and LQKENI. CDR3 length: 13 amino acids. V gave up 3 bases and J gave up 3 bases, with 9 bases separating them. CDR3 bases: TGTGCCAGCTCACCTAGGCAGGGCTACGAGCAGTACTTC. This codes for CASSPRQGYEQYF.

The V call is TRBV7-6, the J call TRBJ1-4; D not resolved. Germline V gives CDR1 SGHVS, CDR2 FNYEAQ. The V gene lost 0 bases and the J gene lost 2 bases, with 7 bases spanning the gap. This CDR3 is built from 15 residues. CDR3 bases: TGTGCCAGCAGCTTAGCAGGGAGTACTAATGAAAAACTGTTTTTT. It yields the protein CASSLAGSTNEKLFF.

This clone was counted only a few times. The gene calls are TRBV19 and TRBJ2-3; 9 nucleotides match TRBD2. CDR1 LNHDA and CDR2 SQIVND come from the germline V gene (reference sequence). J was trimmed by 4 bases and V by 9 bases; bases with no gene match: 14. This CDR3 is built from 16 residues. Here the CDR3 DNA reads TGTGCCAGCACCCCCTTTCTAGCGGGATTTTCAGATACGCAGTATTTT. Its protein is CASTPFLAGFSDTQYF.

The chain combines TRBV18 with TRBJ2-7; D might be TRBD1 (5 bases). The CDR3 runs to 14 residues. V was pared by 3 bases and J by 6 bases, with 15 bases between. CDR1 and CDR2 (germline): KGHSH, LQKENI. In nucleotides, the CDR3 is TGTGCCAGCTCACCCTTAATAGGGGAATCCGAGCAGTACTTC. It translates to CASSPLIGESEQYF.

The chain couples TRBV5-4 to TRBJ2-1; TRBD1 aligns across 9 bases. Trimming took 4 bases from V and 15 from J; bases not matched to a gene: 11. Germline CDR1 and CDR2: SGHNT and YYREEE (reference sequence). This CDR3 has 13 residues. The CDR3 is CASSGDRERQGFF. The CDR3, as DNA: TGTGCCAGCAGCGGGGACAGGGAACGGCAGGGGTTCTTC.